Below are 3 T cell receptor beta chains sequenced from a single sample in a study of T cell changes during pregnancy in multiple sclerosis. Libraries were prepared by immunoSEQ multiplex PCR; TCRdb keeps only in-frame clonotypes and omits some of them. The sample yields 70,000 to 75,000 clones, approximately 92% seen once. The source was peripheral blood, collected in the second trimester of pregnancy. These receptors all come from a female donor in good health, enrolled as a control in a pregnancy study.

The V and J genes are TRBV19 and TRBJ1-5, with TRBD1 as a possible D gene (6 bases). V was cut by 7 bases and J by 2 bases, with 18 bases left in between. This CDR3 is built from 16 residues. Germline-derived CDR1 and CDR2 are LNHDA and SQIVND (reference sequence). This CDR3 is CASNLATGPGNQPQHF. CDR3 bases: TGTGCCAGTAACCTTGCAACAGGGCCGGGCAATCAGCCCCAGCATTTT.

This clone is a singleton in its sample. This chain uses TRBV4-3 with TRBJ2-2; D gene ambiguous. V lost 4 bases to trimming and J lost 4 bases, with 4 bases between them. This CDR3 has 12 amino acids. In germline, CDR1 is LGHNA, CDR2 YSLEER. CDR3 sequence reads: CASSPLTGELFF. CDR3 nucleotides: TGCGCCAGCAGCCCCCTCACCGGGGAGCTGTTTTTT.

The gene calls are TRBV18 and TRBJ1-2, with TRBD1 identical over 8 bases. Losses at the gene ends were 3 bases for V and 10 bases for J; bases not matched to a gene: 4. Per germline, CDR1 KGHSH and CDR2 LQKENI. This CDR3 region has 12 residues. The CDR3 sequence is CASSPGQGPYTF. The CDR3, as DNA: TGTGCCAGCTCACCCGGACAGGGCCCCTACACCTTC.